The rows below give T cell receptor beta chains drawn from one sample of a study of T cell repertoires in cytomegalovirus infection. TCRdb fed the reads into MiXCR, producing one record per CDR3 protein. Of fewer than 550,000 distinct CDR3 sequences listed, more than 15% are singletons. The sample consisted of CD8+ T cells from PBMCs. These receptors were obtained from a human donor in good health (CMV status not recorded). Some clones in this sample may be carry-over from other donors' samples. The CDR3 runs from the conserved cysteine through the conserved F or W. D genes are given only for firm matches. Size values are once, few and many counts, or a class for expanded clones, and some rows have none.

d_call,v_call,j_call,clone_size,cdr3_nt,cdr3_aa
-,TRBV6-1,TRBJ2-3,many,TGTGCCAGCAGTGCCGGGCCTCGAAGTGATACGCAGTATTTT,CASSAGPRSDTQYF
-,TRBV6-5,TRBJ2-7,few,TGTGCCAGCAGTTACTCGGGGGTACAAGGGCAGTCTCCCTACGAGCAGTACTTC,CASSYSGVQGQSPYEQYF
TRBD1,TRBV6-1,TRBJ1-5,few,TGTGCCAGCAGGGAGGACAGGGCCCGCAATCAGCCCCAGCATTTT,CASREDRARNQPQHF
-,TRBV3-1,TRBJ1-1,-,TGTGCCAGCAGCCAAGCGGTGAGGAACACTGAAGCTTTCTTT,CASSQAVRNTEAFF
-,TRBV27,TRBJ1-5,-,TGTGCCAGCAGTTTACAGGGTTTCAATCAGCCCCAGCATTTT,CASSLQGFNQPQHF
TRBD2,TRBV27,TRBJ2-7,-,TGTGCCAGCGGCCGGACTAGCGACTACGAGCAGTACTTC,CASGRTSDYEQYF
TRBD2,TRBV13,TRBJ2-3,-,TGTGCCAGCAGCGCAGCTAGCGGGAGCGCAGATACGCAGTATTTT,CASSAASGSADTQYF
-,TRBV2,TRBJ1-2,-,TGTGCCAGCAGGGGAATTATCCCCGTTGGGTATGGCTACACCTTC,CASRGIIPVGYGYTF
-,TRBV27,TRBJ2-1,-,TGTGCCAGCAGTTTTCAGGGGAGCCTCTGGGATCAGTTCTTC,CASSFQGSLWDQFF
-,TRBV7-4,TRBJ1-1,-,TGTGCCAGCACCGAGAGGGGCGCCGGGGTTGAAGCTTTCTTT,CASTERGAGVEAFF
TRBD1,TRBV7-8,TRBJ1-1,many,TGTGCCAGCAGCTTTCAGGGGGAAGAGGCTTTCTTT,CASSFQGEEAFF
TRBD1,TRBV7-9,TRBJ2-2,many,TGTGCCAGCAGCTTAGTCACAGGGGCCGGGGAGCTGTTTTTT,CASSLVTGAGELFF
-,TRBV7-6,TRBJ1-1,-,TGTGCAAGCAGCTTAGGGACATTGTACACTGAAGCTTTCTTT,CASSLGTLYTEAFF
TRBD1,TRBV4-2,TRBJ1-3,-,TGTGCCAGCAGCCAATCAGGGACAGGGTCTGGAAACACCATATATTTT,CASSQSGTGSGNTIYF
-,TRBV5-4,TRBJ1-2,-,TGTGCCAGCAGCCCAGGGTTTGAGGGCTACACCTTC,CASSPGFEGYTF
-,TRBV7-6,TRBJ2-1,many,TGTGCCAGCAGCTACTCGCAGAGCTCCTACAATGAGCAGTTCTTC,CASSYSQSSYNEQFF
-,TRBV12-3/TRBV12-4,TRBJ1-1,many,TGTGCCAGCAGTATACTACAGGGACGCGACACTGAAGCTTTCTTT,CASSILQGRDTEAFF
-,TRBV27,TRBJ2-7,-,TGTGCCAGCAGGGGTTGGCTGGGGGCGGGGGTGGGATACGAGCAGTACTTC,CASRGWLGAGVGYEQYF
TRBD1,TRBV19,TRBJ2-7,-,TGTGCCAGTAGTATAGATCTCAGGGGGAACGAGCAGTACTTC,CASSIDLRGNEQYF
TRBD2,TRBV28,TRBJ2-7,many,TGTGCCAGCAGACCGACTAGCGGGGGATCCTACGAGCAGTACTTC,CASRPTSGGSYEQYF
TRBD2,TRBV11-2,TRBJ2-2,few,TGTGCCAGCAGCCGAGTAGCGGGGGGGGACACCGGGGAGCTGTTTTTT,CASSRVAGGDTGELFF
TRBD1,TRBV7-3,TRBJ2-2,many,TGTGCCAGCAGCGCAACGGGACAGTTCACCGGGGAGCTGTTTTTT,CASSATGQFTGELFF
-,TRBV2,TRBJ2-1,-,TGTGCCAGCGGCTCGGGGACACGGATCGCGCAGTTCTTC,CASGSGTRIAQFF
TRBD2,TRBV28,TRBJ2-7,few,TGTGCCAGCAGCCGGCGGGGAGGGACCCTCTACGAGCAGTACTTC,CASSRRGGTLYEQYF
-,TRBV6-1,TRBJ1-1,few,TGTGCCAGCCTTGGACAGTTGAACACTGAAGCTTTCTTT,CASLGQLNTEAFF
-,TRBV7-3,TRBJ2-1,-,TGTGCAAGCAGCTTGGACAGTTCCTCCTCCTACAATGATCAGTTCTTC,CASSLDSSSSYNDQFF